Below, 29 T cell receptor beta chains from the same sample are listed, as sequenced in a study of T-cell memory formation after mild COVID-19. TCRdb ran MiXCR on the 5' RACE reads and lists one entry per CDR3 protein. The table has over 400,000 distinct CDR3 sequences, around 22% seen once. The sequencing input was PBMCs or a T cell subset sorted from them (not recorded which). The receptors were gathered from an adult woman who had mild COVID-19 (a few samples of this study predate the infection). Cell type and time point are not known.

V and J are TRBV4-1 and TRBJ2-5; D not resolved. V lost 4 bases and J 5 bases, leaving 17 bases between the germline ends. CDR1 and CDR2 (germline): MGHRA, YSYEKL. This CDR3 region has 15 residues. The CDR3 DNA reads as TGCGCCAGCAGCCTCACGCCTCGGCCCGGCGAGACCCAGTACTTC. The encoded protein is CASSLTPRPGETQYF.

V is TRBV24-1 and J is TRBJ2-3, with no clear D. Germline CDR1 reads KGHDR; CDR2 reads SFDVKD. The CDR3 runs 13 residues. The V gene lost 1 base and the J gene lost 3 bases, with 4 bases spanning the gap. The CDR3 loop is CATSDFKTDTQYF. CDR3 sequence (DNA): TGTGCCACCAGTGATTTTAAAACAGATACGCAGTATTTT.

This clonotype was observed a handful of times. The chain combines TRBV6-5 with TRBJ2-7; 9 positions agree with TRBD2. After removal of 2 bases from V and 3 bases from J, the junction contained 5 bases not matched to a gene. Germline V CDR1 and CDR2: MNHEY, SVGAGI. This CDR3 has 15 residues. This chain's CDR3 is CASSYPSGDHYEQYF. The CDR3 DNA sequence: TGTGCCAGCAGTTACCCTAGCGGGGACCACTACGAGCAGTACTTC.

The chain joins TRBV5-1 to TRBJ1-2; a possible D gene is TRBD1 (5 bases). V lost 4 bases and J lost 0, with 13 bases in between. Germline V gene data show CDR1 as SGHRS and CDR2 as YFSETQ. The CDR3 covers 15 residues. The CDR3: CASSPGLSSNYGYTF. The DNA for the CDR3 is TGCGCCAGCAGCCCGGGACTCAGCTCTAACTATGGCTACACCTTC.

The chain recombines TRBV6-2 or TRBV6-3 with TRBJ2-3; 10 bases are shared with TRBD2. The CDR3 is 16 amino acids. With V trimmed by 5 bases and J by 5 bases, 10 bases remained unmatched. CDR1 and CDR2 (germline): MNHEY, SVGEGT. DNA for the CDR3: TGTGCCAGCAGTGAAGCGGGAGGGCCTTTTGGAGATACGCAGTATTTT. Protein sequence: CASSEAGGPFGDTQYF.

The genes are TRBV13 and TRBJ2-7, with TRBD2 matching over 8 bases. V dropped 4 bases and J dropped 4; count of bases not matched to a gene: 9. Germline V gene sequence: CDR1 PRHDT, CDR2 FYEKMQ (reference sequence). This CDR3 comprises 15 residues. The chain's CDR3 is CASSSNSGNMYEQYF. The CDR3 nucleotides read TGTGCCAGCAGCTCTAATAGCGGGAATATGTACGAGCAGTACTTC.

The chain carries TRBV11-1 and TRBJ2-3, with D maybe TRBD2 (6 bases). The CDR3 has 15 residues. Trimming shortened V by 3 bases and J by 2 bases, and 12 bases separated the two germline ends. Germline loops: CDR1 SGHAT, CDR2 FQDESV (reference sequence). CDR3 loop: CASSLERDFTDTQYF. In nucleotides, the CDR3 is TGTGCCAGCAGCTTGGAAAGGGACTTCACAGATACGCAGTATTTT. Variable domain in full (rest from reference TRBV11-1 and TRBJ2-3): EAEVAQSPRYKITEKSQAVAFWCDPISGHATLYWYRQILGQGPELLVQFQDESVVDDSQLPKDRFSAERLKGVDSTLKIQPAELGDSAMYLCASSLERDFTDTQYFGPGTRLTVL.

V usage is TRBV24-1 and J usage is TRBJ2-3; 7 nucleotides align to TRBD2. This CDR3 region has 13 residues. The V segment lost 9 bases and the J segment 1 base; nucleotides outside the gene matches: 3. Germline V gene lookup returns CDR1 KGHDR and CDR2 SFDVKD. The CDR3 loop is CATAREGTDTQYF. CDR3 DNA sequence: TGTGCCACCGCACGGGAGGGCACAGATACGCAGTATTTT.

The chain is built from TRBV4-1 and TRBJ2-1; 15 bases fit TRBD2. The V gene's germline CDR1 is MGHRA and CDR2 YSYEKL. This CDR3 has 17 amino acids. Unmatched junction bases numbered 5, after V lost 1 base and J lost 7 bases. The CDR3 loop reads CASSQGAGTSGGNEQFF. CDR3 DNA sequence: TGCGCCAGCAGCCAAGGGGCCGGGACTAGCGGGGGGAATGAGCAGTTCTTC.

Here the CDR3 DNA reads TGTGCCAGCAGTGACTATTGGCAGGACTATGGCTACACCTTC. The encoded protein is CASSDYWQDYGYTF. The genes are TRBV12-3 or TRBV12-4 and TRBJ1-2; no firm D call. V dropped 5 bases and J dropped 3 bases, with 13 bases sitting between them. The CDR3 consists of 14 residues.

This chain connects TRBV5-1 to TRBJ2-7; D is unclear. V was clipped by 4 bases and J by 0 bases, with 14 bases between them. This CDR3 comprises 15 residues. Germline V CDR1 and CDR2: SGHRS, YFSETQ. This chain's CDR3 is CASSPGNSHSYEQYF. CDR3 bases: TGCGCCAGCAGCCCCGGTAATAGTCACTCCTACGAGCAGTACTTC.

This clonotype was counted many times. This sequence joins TRBV18 and TRBJ1-1, with D tentatively TRBD1 (5 bases). CDR3 length: 14 residues. CDR1 is KGHSH and CDR2 is LQKENI in the germline V gene. Trimming removed 0 bases from V and 4 bases from J, with 9 bases in between. The chain's CDR3 is CASSPPGGGTEAFF. The CDR3 nucleotides read TGTGCCAGCTCACCACCCGGGGGGGGCACTGAAGCTTTCTTT.

This clonotype was detected ten times or more. The V and J genes are TRBV10-3 and TRBJ1-5; a weak D match, TRBD1 (6 bases). CDR1 is ENHRY and CDR2 is SYGVKD in the germline V gene. CDR3 length: 15 amino acids. Between the trimmed V and J ends, which lost 4 bases and 0 bases, there was a span of 10 bases. The CDR3 loop is CAISGPGDSNQPQHF. In nucleotides, the CDR3 is TGTGCCATCAGTGGACCAGGGGATAGCAATCAGCCCCAGCATTTT.

J is TRBJ1-1 and V is TRBV5-1, with D unresolved. V gave up 4 bases and J gave up 2 bases, with 15 bases separating them. The germline gives CDR1 SGHRS, CDR2 YFSETQ. The CDR3 has 15 residues. For the CDR3, the DNA is TGCGCCAGCAGCCCCCTGTCCCGGGTAAACACTGAAGCTTTCTTT. Translation gives CASSPLSRVNTEAFF. The full variable domain, rest sourced from reference TRBV5-1 and TRBJ1-1, is KAGVTQTPRYLIKTRGQQVTLSCSPISGHRSVSWYQQTPGQGLQFLFEYFSETQRNKGNFPGRFSGRQFSNSRSEMNVSTLELGDSALYLCASSPLSRVNTEAFFGQGTRLTVV.

This sequence joins TRBV19 and TRBJ2-7; tentative D call: TRBD2 (6 bases). This CDR3 is built from 15 residues. Germline V gene data show CDR1 as LNHDA and CDR2 as SQIVND (reference sequence). V was trimmed by 9 bases and J by 0 bases, leaving 18 bases between them. The DNA for the CDR3 is TGTGCCAGCTCCCTGATTGGGGGGAGCTCCTACGAGCAGTACTTC. This translates into CASSLIGGSSYEQYF.

This clonotype was seen a handful of times. This chain connects TRBV19 to TRBJ2-3, with D possibly matching TRBD2 (6 bases). Germline values: CDR1 LNHDA, CDR2 SQIVND (reference sequence). This CDR3 is 18 amino acids long. Trimming removed 1 base from V and 2 bases from J, with 19 bases in between. The CDR3 nucleotides read TGTGCCAGTAGTATAGTTGCGGGGACCCCTCTGGACACAGATACGCAGTATTTT. Protein: CASSIVAGTPLDTDTQYF.

V and J are TRBV5-8 and TRBJ1-4, with D tentatively TRBD1 (6 bases). V lost 3 bases to trimming and J lost 2 bases, with 11 bases between them. In germline, CDR1 is SGHTS, CDR2 YDEGEE. The CDR3 extends over 15 amino acids. CDR3 in DNA: TGTGCCAGCAGCTCAACCACAGGGACTAATGAAAAACTGTTTTTT. This translates into CASSSTTGTNEKLFF.

This clonotype was found a few times. Here the CDR3 DNA reads TGTGCCAGCAGGGGGGGACAGGGGGCGTATGGCTACACCTTC. As protein: CASRGGQGAYGYTF. The V and J genes are TRBV12-3 or TRBV12-4 and TRBJ1-2; 12 bases map to TRBD1. The junction had 4 bases not matched to a gene; V was cut back by 6 bases and J by 5 bases. The CDR3 consists of 14 residues.

The CDR3 region has the DNA TGTGCCAGCAGCCAACCGTTACTTCACAATGAGCAGTTCTTC. Amino acids: CASSQPLLHNEQFF. V and J are TRBV3-1 and TRBJ2-1; D remains unclear. The V end lost 2 bases, the J end lost 5 bases, and 10 bases lay between the germline ends. The CDR3 runs to 14 residues. Germline CDR1 LGHDT, CDR2 YNNKEL (reference sequence).

This clonotype was detected only a few times. The CDR3 coding sequence is TGTGCCAGCAGCACCAGGTCCCACCAAGATACGCAGTATTTT. Encoded protein: CASSTRSHQDTQYF. The chain carries TRBV7-2 and TRBJ2-3; D ambiguous. V lost 5 bases and J lost 5, with 14 bases in between. The CDR3 covers 14 residues. Per the germline V gene, CDR1 is SGHTA and CDR2 is FQGNSA.

This sequence joins TRBV7-3 and TRBJ2-2, with D possibly TRBD2 on 5 matching bases. With 3 bases removed from V and 7 bases from J, the gap between germline ends came to 18 bases. The CDR3 loop spans 16 amino acids. Germline V CDR1 and CDR2: SGHTA, FQGTGA. CDR3 protein: CASSFLRRDKGGELFF. The CDR3 bases are TGTGCCAGCAGCTTCTTGCGTCGGGATAAAGGCGGGGAGCTGTTTTTT.

This clonotype was seen only a few times. The chain carries TRBV12-3 or TRBV12-4 and TRBJ2-4; no reliable D call. This CDR3 region has 14 residues. The ends were cut back, 3 bases at V and 0 bases at J, with 6 bases in the middle. The CDR3 DNA follows: TGTGCCAGCAGTTTGGAGCTAGCCAAAAACATTCAGTACTTC. Translated: CASSLELAKNIQYF.

This clonotype was seen many times. The J gene is TRBJ2-2, the V gene TRBV12-3 or TRBV12-4, with TRBD1 as a possible D gene (6 bases). Trimming shortened V by 3 bases and J by 1 base, and 12 bases separated the two germline ends. The CDR3 length is 16 residues. DNA of the CDR3: TGTGCCAGCAGTTTGGGTTGGGGACAGAACACCGGGGAGCTGTTTTTT. The encoded protein is CASSLGWGQNTGELFF.

This clonotype was counted between two and nine times. The chain carries TRBV5-1 and TRBJ2-3; 7 bases are a match to TRBD2. With V trimmed by 4 bases and J by 1 base, 15 bases remained unmatched. This CDR3 spans 18 amino acids. Germline values: CDR1 SGHRS, CDR2 YFSETQ. CDR3 in amino acids: CASSRTSGWSGGTDTQYF. The CDR3 DNA reads as TGCGCCAGCAGCAGGACTAGTGGGTGGAGTGGCGGCACAGATACGCAGTATTTT.

The chain joins TRBV9 to TRBJ1-6; a weak D match, TRBD1 (5 bases). Between the trimmed V and J ends, which lost 0 bases and 7 bases, there was a span of 14 bases. CDR1 is SGDLS, CDR2 YYNGEE, per germline. CDR3 length: 16 residues. The CDR3 protein is CASSVGGAGKNSPLHF. DNA of the CDR3: TGTGCCAGCAGCGTAGGAGGGGCGGGGAAAAATTCACCCCTCCACTTT.

This rearrangement joins TRBV20-1 to TRBJ1-5; D call uncertain. Germline assignment: CDR1 DFQATT and CDR2 SNEGSKA (reference sequence). Between the trimmed V and J ends, which lost 0 bases and 1 base, there was a span of 16 bases. The CDR3 length is 17 residues. This CDR3 is CSARDQSSGQSNQPQHF. DNA for the CDR3: TGCAGTGCTAGAGATCAATCGAGCGGGCAGAGCAATCAGCCCCAGCATTTT.

The V call is TRBV12-3 or TRBV12-4, the J call TRBJ2-2, with 7 bases fitting TRBD1. V was pared by 5 bases and J by 0 bases, with 12 bases of the junction left unmatched. This CDR3 spans 18 amino acids. The chain's CDR3 is CASSRPDGTDANTGELFF. The CDR3 DNA reads TGTGCCAGCAGTCGACCCGACGGGACAGACGCGAACACCGGGGAGCTGTTTTTT.

The chain is built from TRBV29-1 and TRBJ1-1; D remains unclear. CDR1 is SQVTM, CDR2 ANQGSEA, per germline. The CDR3 has 13 residues. With 3 bases removed from V and 4 bases from J, the gap between germline ends came to 12 bases. The CDR3: CSVDGVGSTEAFF. The CDR3 coding sequence is TGCAGCGTTGACGGGGTTGGATCCACTGAAGCTTTCTTT. Full variable domain (rest looked up from reference TRBV29-1 and TRBJ1-1): SAVISQKPSRDICQRGTSLTIQCQVDSQVTMMFWYRQQPGQSLTLIATANQGSEATYESGFVIDKFPISRPNLTFSTLTVSNMSPEDSSIYLCSVDGVGSTEAFFGQGTRLTVV.

The V gene is TRBV2, the J gene TRBJ2-7, with D unresolved. CDR1 is SNHLY and CDR2 is FYNNEI in the germline V gene. The CDR3 is 12 residues long. V was clipped by 8 bases and J by 2 bases, with 10 bases between them. DNA of the CDR3: TGTGCCAGCGGGGTACAGCCCTACGAGCAGTACTTC. It codes for CASGVQPYEQYF.